The 7 T cell receptor beta chains presented below share a single source sample, sequenced in a study of T cell repertoires in aging, cancer and after chemotherapy. The template was genomic DNA from peripheral blood, not RNA. Multiplex touch-down PCR with TRB-A/B primers amplified rearranged V-D-J TRB sequences. TCRdb ran MiXCR on the multiplex PCR reads and lists one entry per CDR3 protein. Among about 790 distinct CDR3 sequences listed, 55% to 65% were seen once. The sequencing sample was made of blood. These receptors were collected from a human donor with a blood cancer.

The chain links TRBV5-4 to TRBJ1-1; TRBD1 matches at 8 bases. Trimming took 2 bases from V and 1 from J; bases not matched to a gene: 7. The V gene's germline CDR1 is SGHNT and CDR2 YYREEE (reference sequence). This CDR3 spans 16 amino acids. The CDR3 nucleotides read TGTGCCAGCAGCTTCCCAGGGGGCGAAAAGAACACTGAAGCTTTCTTT. This encodes CASSFPGGEKNTEAFF. Drawing the rest from reference TRBV5-4 and TRBJ1-1, the complete variable domain is ETGVTQSPTHLIKTRGQQVTLRCSSQSGHNTVSWYQQALGQGPQFIFQYYREEENGRGNFPPRFSGLQFPNYSSELNVNALELDDSALYLCASSFPGGEKNTEAFFGQGTRLTVV.

The chain links TRBV6-5 to TRBJ2-1, with 8 bases fitting TRBD2. The CDR3 spans 12 residues. V shed 6 bases and J 16 bases; nucleotides not matched to a gene: 11. Germline assignment: CDR1 MNHEY and CDR2 SVGAGI. The CDR3 sequence is CASSLREGLPFF. Here the CDR3 DNA reads TGTGCCAGCAGCCTACGGGAGGGCCTACCATTCTTC.

By share, this clonotype counts as medium-sized (0.01 to 0.1%). The chain combines TRBV4-3 with TRBJ2-1; D is uncertain. CDR1 and CDR2 from the germline V gene are LGHNA and YSLEER. Trimming took 0 bases from V and 5 from J, leaving 17 bases between them. The CDR3 spans 17 residues. DNA of the CDR3: TGCGCCAGCAGCCAAGATCTCAAACAGATGCCTAACAATGAGCAGTTCTTC. Translating gives CASSQDLKQMPNNEQFF.

This clonotype showed up just a few times. This chain connects TRBV9 to TRBJ1-4; a weak D match, TRBD1 (5 bases). The CDR3 length is 15 residues. CDR1 SGDLS and CDR2 YYNGEE come from the germline V gene. Trimming took off 0 bases at V and 0 bases at J, with 6 bases between the two ends. CDR3 amino acids: CASSVEGATNEKLFF. DNA for the CDR3: TGTGCCAGCAGCGTAGAAGGGGCAACTAATGAAAAACTGTTTTTT. Looking up the rest from reference TRBV9 and TRBJ1-4 gives the full variable domain: DSGVTQTPKHLITATGQRVTLRCSPRSGDLSVYWYQQSLDQGLQFLIQYYNGEERAKGNILERFSAQQFPDLHSELNLSSLELGDSALYFCASSVEGATNEKLFFGSGTQLSVL.

By share, this clonotype counts as large. The chain recombines TRBV27 with TRBJ2-1; the D is unclear. CDR1 and CDR2 (germline): MNHEY, SMNVEV (reference sequence). The CDR3 spans 11 residues. Trimming stripped 2 bases from V and 8 bases from J, with 4 bases between. The CDR3 here is CASSLGDEQFF. In nucleotides, the CDR3 is TGTGCCAGCAGTTTAGGGGATGAGCAGTTCTTC.

This clonotype appeared a few times. This sequence joins TRBV5-6 and TRBJ1-1; D gene uncertain. CDR1 and CDR2 (germline): SGHDT, YYEEEE. V dropped 0 bases and J dropped 7 bases, with 10 bases sitting between them. The CDR3 consists of 13 residues. CDR3 DNA: TGTGCCAGCAGCTTGGTGGCAGGCGATGAAGCTTTCTTT. The encoded protein is CASSLVAGDEAFF.

The gene calls are TRBV12-3 or TRBV12-4 and TRBJ1-1, with 8 bases fitting TRBD1. J gave up 1 base and V 6 bases, and 7 bases lay outside the gene matches. The CDR3 consists of 15 residues. The CDR3 region is CASSSGQGGNTEAFF. The CDR3 DNA reads as TGTGCCAGCAGCTCCGGACAGGGTGGGAACACTGAAGCTTTCTTT.